The 32 T cell receptor beta chains presented below share a single source sample, sequenced in a study of T-cell memory formation after mild COVID-19. MiXCR, run by TCRdb on the 5' RACE reads, gives a single entry per CDR3 protein. The sample comprises about 33,000 distinct CDR3 sequences, 21% of which are singletons, and 1.5% rests with the top ten. The specimen sequenced was PBMCs or a T cell subset sorted from them (not recorded which). These receptors all come from an adult who had mild COVID-19 (a few samples of this study predate the infection). Cell type and time point are not known.

This clonotype has at least ten counts. The J gene is TRBJ1-1, the V gene TRBV7-2; 7 bases align to TRBD1. Germline CDR1 and CDR2: SGHTA and FQGNSA. Germline trimming cut 5 bases from V and 2 bases from J; bases unmatched to any gene: 8. The CDR3 loop spans 15 amino acids. The CDR3 spells CASSAAGQINTEAFF. The CDR3, as DNA: TGTGCCAGCAGCGCTGCGGGACAGATAAACACTGAAGCTTTCTTT.

This clonotype has at least ten counts. The chain recombines TRBV4-1 with TRBJ2-7, with 7 nucleotides matching TRBD2. Germline CDR1 MGHRA, CDR2 YSYEKL. Trimming removed 2 bases from V and 6 bases from J; junction bases left unmatched: 16. There are 17 residues in the CDR3. The CDR3 protein is CASSQPFRRSGIFEQYF. CDR3 nucleotides: TGCGCCAGCAGCCAACCATTTCGAAGGAGCGGGATTTTCGAGCAGTACTTC.

V is TRBV6-5 and J is TRBJ1-1; TRBD1 might be the D (5 bases). V lost 6 bases, J lost 4 bases, and 12 bases lay in between. The V gene's germline CDR1 is MNHEY and CDR2 SVGAGI. The CDR3 contains 13 residues. As DNA, the CDR3 is TGTGCCAGCAGCTTAGGGAGGGGCACTGAAGCTTTCTTT. This translates into CASSLGRGTEAFF.

The V gene is TRBV7-9, the J gene TRBJ2-1; no clear D. Germline assignment: CDR1 SEHNR and CDR2 FQNEAQ (reference sequence). V was clipped by 3 bases and J by 12 bases, with 15 bases between them. CDR3 length: 13 amino acids. DNA for the CDR3: TGTGCCAGCAGCTTGGACGCCCTTAACGGGCAGTTCTTC. Its protein product is CASSLDALNGQFF.

This clonotype showed up many times. The J gene is TRBJ2-2, the V gene TRBV20-1; the D gene is possibly TRBD1 (5 bases). V lost 0 bases and J lost 5, with 13 bases in between. This CDR3 contains 15 residues. Germline V gives CDR1 DFQATT, CDR2 SNEGSKA (reference sequence). CDR3 DNA sequence: TGCAGTGCTAGAGATGCGACCCAGGGTACCGGGGAGCTGTTTTTT. It translates to CSARDATQGTGELFF.

This clonotype was counted ten times or more. J is TRBJ1-2 and V is TRBV19; possibly TRBD1 for D (5 bases). The CDR3 totals 13 residues. The V gene's germline CDR1 is LNHDA and CDR2 SQIVND (reference sequence). V lost 3 bases and J 6 bases, leaving 11 bases between the germline ends. For the CDR3, the DNA is TGTGCCAGTAGTATTGGGGGATACGATGGCTACACCTTC. Residues: CASSIGGYDGYTF.

This clonotype has ten or more counts. This chain joins TRBV12-3 or TRBV12-4 and TRBJ1-1; D is unresolved. The ends were cut back, 3 bases at V and 3 bases at J, with 8 bases in the middle. The CDR3 covers 13 residues. CDR3 in DNA: TGTGCCAGCAGTTTGAACGCGGACACTGAAGCTTTCTTT. Translating it yields CASSLNADTEAFF.

This clonotype was counted many times. CDR3 coding DNA: TGTGCCAGCAGTTCCAACTTCGGGAGGACTGAATACAATGAGCAGTTCTTC. It yields the protein CASSSNFGRTEYNEQFF. The rearrangement joins TRBV6-2 or TRBV6-3 to TRBJ2-1; 7 bases align to TRBD2. The CDR3 consists of 17 residues. V shed 4 bases and J 4 bases; nucleotides not matched to a gene: 13. Germline-derived CDR1 and CDR2 are MNHEY and SVGEGT.

This clonotype was detected ten times or more. The CDR3 DNA reads TGTGCCACCAGTGATTTGACTAGAACGGGTGTCGATGAGCAGTTCTTC. Translated: CATSDLTRTGVDEQFF. The rearrangement joins TRBV24-1 to TRBJ2-1; D may be TRBD2 (5 bases). The CDR3 runs 16 residues. Looked up from germline, CDR1 is KGHDR and CDR2 is SFDVKD. Trimming removed 0 bases at V and 8 bases at J, with 16 bases between.

This clonotype was seen ten or more times. The rearrangement links TRBV29-1 to TRBJ2-5, with D possibly TRBD1 on 6 matching bases. Between the trimmed V and J ends, which lost 6 bases and 5 bases, there was a span of 19 bases. This CDR3 is built from 14 residues. CDR1 is SQVTM and CDR2 is ANQGSEA in the germline V gene. The chain's CDR3 is CSVKQGTGLETQYF. CDR3 DNA sequence: TGCAGCGTAAAACAGGGAACGGGATTGGAGACCCAGTACTTC.

Judged by abundance, this clonotype is medium-sized. This chain uses TRBV12-3 or TRBV12-4 with TRBJ2-7, with D tentatively TRBD2 (5 bases). This CDR3 spans 12 amino acids. Trimming shortened V by 2 bases and J by 7 bases, and 9 bases separated the two germline ends. DNA for the CDR3: TGTGCCAGCAGTTTATCCGGCGGGGAGCAGTACTTC. Translated: CASSLSGGEQYF.

This clonotype was counted at least ten times. This sequence joins TRBV5-1 and TRBJ1-2, with a tentative D call TRBD1 (6 bases). The length of the CDR3 is 13 residues. V dropped 3 bases and J dropped 3 bases, with 9 bases sitting between them. Germline V gene sequence: CDR1 SGHRS, CDR2 YFSETQ. Here the CDR3 DNA reads TGCGCCAGCAGCTGGACAGCCGACTATGGCTACACCTTC. Protein: CASSWTADYGYTF.

This rearrangement joins TRBV12-3 or TRBV12-4 to TRBJ2-6, with D hard to call. With 8 bases removed from V and 1 base from J, the gap between germline ends came to 9 bases. The CDR3 sequence is 14 residues long. The CDR3: CASSAVSGANVLTF. The CDR3 DNA is TGTGCCAGCTCAGCAGTGTCTGGGGCCAACGTCCTGACTTTC.

This clonotype has a count of ten or more. V and J are TRBV7-9 and TRBJ2-1, with TRBD2 matching over 10 bases. J gave up 7 bases and V 4 bases, and 7 bases lay outside the gene matches. This CDR3 is 15 amino acids long. Germline V gene sequence: CDR1 SEHNR, CDR2 FQNEAQ (reference sequence). CDR3 DNA: TGTGCCAGCAGCTCAGCGGGGGGGCTAGGGAATGAGCAGTTCTTC. Translating gives CASSSAGGLGNEQFF. The full variable domain, in which reference TRBV7-9 and TRBJ2-1 provide the parts outside the CDR3, is DTGVSQNPRHKITKRGQNVTFRCDPISEHNRLYWYRQTLGQGPEFLTYFQNEAQLEKSRLLSDRFSAERPKGSFSTLEIQRTEQGDSAMYLCASSSAGGLGNEQFFGPGTRLTVL.

Many counts were recorded for this clonotype. CDR3 protein: CSVEVGGADTQYF. CDR3 coding DNA: TGCAGCGTGGAGGTTGGGGGGGCAGATACGCAGTATTTT. This sequence joins TRBV29-1 and TRBJ2-3; 7 bases match TRBD2. Germline V gives CDR1 SQVTM, CDR2 ANQGSEA. The CDR3 contains 13 residues. With 6 bases clipped from V and 4 bases from J, the junction kept 7 bases outside the gene matches.

In this sample, this clonotype turned up many times. The CDR3 DNA sequence: TGTGCCAGCAGCGCAGGGGCCTGGCAGGCTCAGAACACTGAAGCTTTCTTT. Translating gives CASSAGAWQAQNTEAFF. The chain is built from TRBV7-6 and TRBJ1-1, with D perhaps matching TRBD1 (6 bases). CDR3 length: 17 amino acids. Germline lookup yields CDR1 SGHVS and CDR2 FNYEAQ. The V gene lost 5 bases and the J gene lost 1 base, with 20 bases spanning the gap.

The sample holds many counts of this clonotype. The V call is TRBV10-3, the J call TRBJ1-1, with D perhaps matching TRBD1 (5 bases). Trimming took off 0 bases at V and 5 bases at J, with 10 bases between the two ends. This CDR3 comprises 14 residues. Germline V CDR1 and CDR2: ENHRY, SYGVKD. The CDR3 spells CAISESGTKTEAFF. CDR3 DNA sequence: TGTGCCATCAGTGAGTCCGGGACGAAAACTGAAGCTTTCTTT.

Ten or more counts support this clonotype. The rearrangement joins TRBV12-3 or TRBV12-4 to TRBJ1-1, with D possibly being TRBD1 (6 bases). This CDR3 spans 14 amino acids. V lost 3 bases and J lost 5, with 13 bases in between. The CDR3 bases are TGTGCCAGCAGTTTCCAGGGGTGGGGAACTGAAGCTTTCTTT. Translated: CASSFQGWGTEAFF.

This clonotype occurred many times. This chain connects TRBV24-1 to TRBJ1-5; D is perhaps TRBD1 (6 bases). V was shortened by 4 bases and J by 4 bases, with 19 bases between the two germline ends. CDR3 length equals 17 residues. Looked up from germline, CDR1 is KGHDR and CDR2 is SFDVKD. For the CDR3, the DNA is TGTGCCACCAGTGACGGTGGGATCAGGGGTTTTAATCAGCCCCAGCATTTT. It encodes CATSDGGIRGFNQPQHF.

Ten or more counts support this clonotype. This chain joins TRBV7-9 and TRBJ2-7; TRBD2 agrees at 8 bases. The germline V gene has CDR1 SEHNR and CDR2 FQNEAQ (reference sequence). CDR3 length: 15 residues. J lost 1 base, V lost 3 bases, and 5 bases had no gene match. The CDR3 is CASSLVGTRSYEQYF. Here the CDR3 DNA reads TGTGCCAGCAGCTTGGTCGGGACTAGGTCCTACGAGCAGTACTTC.

This clonotype occurred once. Being one base from a much bigger clone, this may be a read error. The genes are TRBV29-1 and TRBJ2-7; 8 nucleotides agree with TRBD2. The germline V gene has CDR1 SQVTM and CDR2 ANQGSEA. Trimming removed 6 bases from V and 7 bases from J; junction bases left unmatched: 8. The CDR3 is 12 amino acids. CDR3 amino acids: CSVGPGGEEQYF. CDR3 coding DNA: TGCAGCGTGGGCCCGGGGGGGGAAGAGCAGTACTTC.

This clonotype was seen ten or more times. V and J are TRBV7-2 and TRBJ2-3; D is unresolved. V was shortened by 2 bases and J by 4 bases, with 10 bases between the two germline ends. The length of the CDR3 is 14 residues. CDR1 and CDR2 from the germline V gene are SGHTA and FQGNSA. CDR3 nucleotide sequence: TGTGCCAGCAGCTTATACCGAGCCGCAGATACGCAGTATTTT. The encoded protein is CASSLYRAADTQYF.

This clonotype appeared many times. The gene calls are TRBV12-3 or TRBV12-4 and TRBJ2-7; 8 nucleotides line up with TRBD2. V was clipped by 5 bases and J by 9 bases; unmatched bases: 12. This CDR3 region has 14 residues. The CDR3 bases are TGTGCCAGCAGTCCTCCGGGACTAGTAATTCGGCAGTACTTC. This codes for CASSPPGLVIRQYF.

This clonotype was picked up many times. The V and J genes are TRBV18 and TRBJ2-5; D unclear. The CDR3 extends over 14 amino acids. With 3 bases removed from V and 4 bases from J, the gap between germline ends came to 12 bases. From germline, CDR1 is KGHSH and CDR2 LQKENI. DNA for the CDR3: TGTGCCAGCTCACCTGTCCCAGCGATAGAGACCCAGTACTTC. Its translation: CASSPVPAIETQYF.

The V and J genes are TRBV9 and TRBJ1-1; D is perhaps TRBD1 (5 bases). Trimming cost V 0 bases and J 1 base, with 13 bases left between them. The CDR3 has 16 residues. CDR1 and CDR2 from the germline V gene are SGDLS and YYNGEE. CDR3 amino acids: CASSVGDAASNTEAFF. CDR3 nucleotide sequence: TGTGCCAGCAGCGTAGGGGACGCTGCTTCGAACACTGAAGCTTTCTTT.

This clonotype showed up many times. The genes are TRBV7-2 and TRBJ2-7; tentatively, D is TRBD2 (6 bases). This CDR3 is 13 amino acids long. The V and J ends lost 5 bases and 6 bases respectively, with 14 bases between them. Germline CDR1 is SGHTA and CDR2 is FQGNSA. The chain's CDR3 is CASSRLGTSEQYF. CDR3 coding DNA: TGTGCCAGCAGCCGACTAGGGACTTCCGAGCAGTACTTC.

This chain connects TRBV9 to TRBJ2-2; 11 bases align to TRBD2. Germline V gene lookup returns CDR1 SGDLS and CDR2 YYNGEE. The V and J ends lost 4 bases and 7 bases, in that order; junction bases with no gene match: 6. The CDR3 sequence is 15 residues long. CDR3 sequence reads: CASSLSGGAVGELFF. CDR3 sequence (DNA): TGTGCCAGCAGCCTTAGCGGGGGGGCCGTCGGGGAGCTGTTTTTT.

This clonotype was found a few times. This likely comes from a read error, as the CDR3 has no conserved phenylalanine or tryptophan at its end. The chain has TRBV10-3 and TRBJ2-1, with 9 bases aligning to TRBD2. The V gene's germline CDR1 is ENHRY and CDR2 SYGVKD. The CDR3 is made up of 17 amino acids. J gave up 3 bases and V 2 bases, and 8 bases lay outside the gene matches. The CDR3 protein is CAISEPQAGGIYNEQFL. The CDR3 DNA reads as TGTGCCATCAGTGAGCCACAGGCGGGGGGGATCTACAATGAGCAGTTCTTG.

This clonotype is medium-sized (0.01 to 0.1%) within its sample. The chain links TRBV7-2 to TRBJ2-3; D could derive from TRBD1 or TRBD2 (5 bases each). This CDR3 spans 14 amino acids. Germline V gene lookup returns CDR1 SGHTA and CDR2 FQGNSA. With 8 bases removed from V and 2 bases from J, the gap between germline ends came to 14 bases. The DNA for the CDR3 is TGTGCCAGCTCCCCGGGACGAATCACAGATACGCAGTATTTT. It is translated as CASSPGRITDTQYF.

This clonotype was picked up many times. CDR3 loop: CASSGRQLRSGNTIYF. The CDR3 DNA is TGTGCCAGCAGTGGGCGACAGTTGCGGTCTGGAAACACCATATATTTT. This rearrangement joins TRBV12-3 or TRBV12-4 to TRBJ1-3; TRBD1 is a possible D gene (5 bases). CDR3 length: 16 amino acids. The germline V and J ends were trimmed by 5 bases and 1 base, with 15 bases remaining between them.

This clonotype was found many times. In nucleotides, the CDR3 is TGTGCCAGCAGCTTAGCTCGGGCGGCCACTGAAGCTTTCTTT. This sequence encodes CASSLARAATEAFF. The chain links TRBV7-2 to TRBJ1-1; D gene unclear. The CDR3 runs 14 residues. The V and J ends lost 0 bases and 4 bases respectively, with 9 bases between them. CDR1 SGHTA and CDR2 FQGNSA come from the germline V gene.

In its sample, this clonotype was seen many times. The chain links TRBV7-2 to TRBJ1-5; D is undetermined. The CDR3 is made up of 14 amino acids. V was pared by 1 base and J by 1 base, with 5 bases between. Per germline, CDR1 SGHTA and CDR2 FQGNSA. As DNA, the CDR3 is TGTGCCAGCAGCTTAGGGATCAGCAATCAGCCCCAGCATTTT. Protein sequence: CASSLGISNQPQHF.